What follows are 27 T cell receptor beta chains derived from one specimen sequenced in a study of blood T cell repertoires in COVID-19. The protocol was immunoSEQ multiplex PCR, while the TCRdb copy is restricted to in-frame clones and leaves out a portion. In the table there are fewer than 300,000 clones, more than 75% of which are singletons. The sequenced sample was PBMCs or T cells enriched from blood (not recorded which). The source of these receptors is a man younger than 35 who had recovered from COVID-19.

The rearrangement links TRBV28 to TRBJ2-7, with TRBD2 as a possible D gene (7 bases). Germline CDR1 reads MDHEN; CDR2 reads SYDVKM. The V gene lost 5 bases and the J gene lost 3 bases, with 17 bases spanning the gap. The CDR3 contains 15 residues. The chain's CDR3 is CASSLGASGFYEQYF. DNA for the CDR3: TGTGCCAGCAGTCTGGGGGCTAGCGGTTTCTACGAGCAGTACTTC.

The chain couples TRBV7-9 to TRBJ2-5, with no clear D. The germline V gene encodes CDR1 SEHNR and CDR2 FQNEAQ (reference sequence). The CDR3 extends over 11 amino acids. Trimming stripped 4 bases from V and 3 bases from J, with 3 bases between. In DNA, the CDR3 is TGTGCCAGCAGCTCAAAAGAGACCCAGTACTTC. Its translation: CASSSKETQYF.

The chain joins TRBV19 to TRBJ1-3; the D is unclear. Germline loops: CDR1 LNHDA, CDR2 SQIVND (reference sequence). The CDR3 is 15 residues long. Trimming stripped 3 bases from V and 2 bases from J, with 11 bases between. The CDR3 nucleotides are TGTGCCAGTAGTATTCAGTCGGAGGCTGGAAACACCATATATTTT. Amino acids: CASSIQSEAGNTIYF. The whole variable domain, filled in from reference TRBV19 and TRBJ1-3, reads DGGITQSPKYLFRKEGQNVTLSCEQNLNHDAMYWYRQDPGQGLRLIYYSQIVNDFQKGDIAEGYSVSREKKESFPLTVTSAQKNPTAFYLCASSIQSEAGNTIYFGEGSWLTVV.

V gene TRBV4-1 combines with J gene TRBJ2-1; 11 nucleotides align to TRBD2. The CDR3 has 17 residues. In germline, CDR1 is MGHRA, CDR2 YSYEKL. With 4 bases clipped from V and 4 bases from J, the junction kept 9 bases outside the gene matches. Written as DNA, the CDR3 is TGCGCCAGCAGCCGACTAGGACTAGCGGGCGGATACAATGAGCAGTTCTTC. It codes for CASSRLGLAGGYNEQFF.

The chain is built from TRBV2 and TRBJ1-5; D possibly corresponds to TRBD1 (5 bases). CDR3 size: 14 residues. Looked up from germline, CDR1 is SNHLY and CDR2 is FYNNEI. Trimming removed 7 bases from V and 1 base from J, with 11 bases in between. CDR3 loop: CASTDRGSNQPQHF. CDR3 in DNA: TGTGCCAGCACCGATCGGGGGAGCAATCAGCCCCAGCATTTT.

This chain links TRBV30 with TRBJ1-6; 7 nucleotides match TRBD1. Germline lookup yields CDR1 GTSNPN and CDR2 SVGIG (reference sequence). The CDR3 runs to 13 residues. V trimming: 1 base; J trimming: 8 bases; junction bases outside the gene matches: 2. CDR3 in DNA: TGTGCCTGGAGTGCAACAGGGGATTCACCCCTCCACTTT. The encoded protein is CAWSATGDSPLHF. Combining the CDR3 with reference TRBV30 and TRBJ1-6 gives the whole variable domain SQTIHQWPATLVQPVGSPLSLECTVEGTSNPNLYWYRQAAGRGLQLLFYSVGIGQISSEVPQNLSASRPQDRQFILSSKKLLLSDSGFYLCAWSATGDSPLHFGNGTRLTVT.

This chain uses TRBV28 with TRBJ1-3, with D maybe TRBD1 (5 bases). This CDR3 is built from 15 residues. Germline V gene lookup returns CDR1 MDHEN and CDR2 SYDVKM. V was cut by 6 bases and J by 0 bases, with 12 bases left in between. CDR3 region: CASSPGGDSGNTIYF. The DNA of the CDR3 is TGTGCCAGCAGCCCTGGGGGGGACTCTGGAAACACCATATATTTT.

This chain joins TRBV3-1 (or the pseudogene TRBV3-2) and TRBJ2-6, with D perhaps matching TRBD2 (5 bases). With 4 bases removed from V and 0 bases from J, the gap between germline ends came to 7 bases. The length of the CDR3 is 15 residues. CDR1 LGHDT and CDR2 YNNKEL come from the germline V gene (reference sequence). In DNA form, the CDR3 reads TGTGCCAGCAGCCGAGGGAACTCTGGGGCCAACGTCCTGACTTTC. It encodes CASSRGNSGANVLTF.

The chain has TRBV7-9 and TRBJ1-1; D call uncertain. Trimming removed 5 bases at V and 1 base at J, with 11 bases between. Germline CDR1 SEHNR, CDR2 FQNEAQ (reference sequence). The CDR3 sequence is 14 residues long. CDR3 residues: CASSPGSRNTEAFF. DNA for the CDR3: TGTGCCAGCAGCCCCGGGTCTAGGAACACTGAAGCTTTCTTT.

V usage is TRBV27 and J usage is TRBJ2-5; 10 bases are a match to TRBD2. Germline V gene data show CDR1 as MNHEY and CDR2 as SMNVEV (reference sequence). Trimming cost V 3 bases and J 2 bases; bases outside gene matches: 6. CDR3 length: 16 residues. CDR3 region: CASSFRLAGLQETQYF. The DNA of the CDR3 is TGTGCCAGCAGTTTCCGACTAGCGGGTTTACAAGAGACCCAGTACTTC.

This clone was observed a few times. V gene TRBV7-8 combines with J gene TRBJ1-2, with a weak D call TRBD1 (6 bases). CDR1 and CDR2 (germline): SGHVS, FQNEAQ. This CDR3 contains 12 residues. Trimming stripped 5 bases from V and 5 bases from J, with 9 bases between. The CDR3: CASSPGEYGYTF. In nucleotides, the CDR3 is TGTGCCAGCAGCCCAGGGGAGTATGGCTACACCTTC.

This clone was detected a few times. This chain connects TRBV6-5 to TRBJ1-2; 8 nucleotides match TRBD1. The J segment lost 5 bases and the V segment lost 4 bases, leaving 6 bases of the junction unmatched. Germline values: CDR1 MNHEY, CDR2 SVGAGI. CDR3 size: 14 residues. CDR3 residues: CASSLLTGEYGYTF. The CDR3 nucleotides read TGTGCCAGCAGTTTATTGACAGGGGAATATGGCTACACCTTC.

The chain employs TRBV28 and TRBJ2-7; D gene unclear. The ends were cut back, 5 bases at V and 0 bases at J, with 8 bases in the middle. CDR3 size: 13 residues. Looked up from germline, CDR1 is MDHEN and CDR2 is SYDVKM. For the CDR3, the DNA is TGTGCCAGCAGTGGTTACACCTCCTACGAGCAGTACTTC. It yields the protein CASSGYTSYEQYF.

V and J are TRBV10-3 and TRBJ2-1, with TRBD2 identical over 8 bases. V lost 3 bases and J lost 0; bases outside the gene matches: 7. This CDR3 has 17 amino acids. CDR1 and CDR2 (germline): ENHRY, SYGVKD. In nucleotides, the CDR3 is TGTGCCATCAGTGAACGAAGCGGGGGTAGCTCCTACAATGAGCAGTTCTTC. Translating it yields CAISERSGGSSYNEQFF.

This sequence joins TRBV5-4 and TRBJ2-1, with D possibly being TRBD2 (6 bases). Germline V gene data show CDR1 as SGHNT and CDR2 as YYREEE (reference sequence). CDR3 length equals 13 residues. V gave up 5 bases and J gave up 6 bases, with 12 bases separating them. For the CDR3, the DNA is TGTGCCAGCAGGGGGGGAAACTTCAATGAGCAGTTCTTC. Its protein is CASRGGNFNEQFF.

The rearrangement uses TRBV24-1 and TRBJ2-7; D may be TRBD2 (6 bases). This CDR3 comprises 16 residues. The germline V gene has CDR1 KGHDR and CDR2 SFDVKD. Trimming removed 3 bases at V and 2 bases at J, with 16 bases between. This chain's CDR3 is CATSDGTLSGPYEQYF. The DNA for the CDR3 is TGTGCCACCAGTGATGGGACTCTCTCGGGCCCCTACGAGCAGTACTTC.

The rearrangement uses TRBV7-2 and TRBJ1-1; D perhaps matches TRBD1 (5 bases). The CDR3 sequence is 15 residues long. The V and J ends lost 0 bases and 4 bases respectively, with 12 bases between them. Germline V gene sequence: CDR1 SGHTA, CDR2 FQGNSA. The CDR3 is CASSLAFRDGTEAFF. CDR3 DNA sequence: TGTGCCAGCAGCTTAGCGTTCAGGGATGGCACTGAAGCTTTCTTT.

The chain links TRBV6-1 to TRBJ2-3; 12 nucleotides match TRBD2. The germline V gene has CDR1 MNHNS and CDR2 SASEGT. The J segment lost 3 bases and the V segment lost 0 bases, leaving 4 bases of the junction unmatched. The length of the CDR3 is 17 residues. CDR3 sequence reads: CASSEALAGGITDTQYF. The DNA for the CDR3 is TGTGCCAGCAGTGAAGCACTAGCGGGGGGAATTACAGATACGCAGTATTTT.

This rearrangement joins TRBV5-4 to TRBJ2-1, with a weak D call TRBD2 (5 bases). The germline CDR1 and CDR2 sequences are SGHNT and YYREEE (reference sequence). V was shortened by 0 bases and J by 3 bases, with 10 bases between the two germline ends. The CDR3 has 15 residues. CDR3 sequence: CASSLDEGGYNEQFF. CDR3 DNA: TGTGCCAGCAGCTTGGACGAGGGCGGCTACAATGAGCAGTTCTTC.

This chain links TRBV12-1 with TRBJ2-1; the table's D call TRBD1 went unverified against the DNA. TRBV12-1 constitutes a pseudogene. The CDR3 length is 13 residues. As DNA, the CDR3 is TGTGCCCAAAGGGGGAGAGGGGTTCATGAGCAGTTCTTC. Its protein product is CAQRGRGVHEQFF.

The CDR3 DNA follows: TGCGCCAGCAGCCAAGAATCTCCTTCCTACGAGCAGTACTTC. It encodes CASSQESPSYEQYF. The gene calls are TRBV4-1 and TRBJ2-7; D gene ambiguous. V lost 0 bases to trimming and J lost 1 base, with 7 bases between them. The CDR3 runs to 14 residues. Looked up from germline, CDR1 is MGHRA and CDR2 is YSYEKL.

The chain carries TRBV2 and TRBJ1-3; 12 nucleotides line up with TRBD1. The V and J ends lost 6 bases and 7 bases, in that order; junction bases with no gene match: 4. The CDR3 runs to 14 residues. Germline-derived CDR1 and CDR2 are SNHLY and FYNNEI. The CDR3 region is CASRGTGGTNTIYF. Written as DNA, the CDR3 is TGTGCCAGCAGGGGGACAGGGGGCACGAACACCATATATTTT.

A single count supports this clone. The rearrangement links TRBV6-5 to TRBJ2-7, with a tentative D call TRBD1 (6 bases). Trimming took 6 bases from V and 3 from J, leaving 12 bases between them. This CDR3 contains 13 residues. The germline V gene encodes CDR1 MNHEY and CDR2 SVGAGI. Here the CDR3 reads CASSRDRIYEQYF. CDR3 nucleotide sequence: TGTGCCAGCAGCCGCGACAGGATCTACGAGCAGTACTTC.

This chain connects TRBV19 to TRBJ2-7; 8 nucleotides align to TRBD1. The CDR3 is 15 amino acids. J was trimmed by 5 bases and V by 4 bases; bases with no gene match: 10. Germline V lookup: CDR1 LNHDA, CDR2 SQIVND (reference sequence). CDR3 region: CASSTKDRDFHEQYF. CDR3 DNA: TGTGCCAGTAGTACGAAGGACAGGGATTTCCACGAGCAGTACTTC.

The CDR3: CASKIAGAETQYF. DNA for the CDR3: TGCGCCAGCAAAATAGCGGGGGCGGAGACCCAGTACTTC. The chain employs TRBV5-1 and TRBJ2-5; 9 bases align to TRBD2. Germline loops: CDR1 SGHRS, CDR2 YFSETQ. This CDR3 has 13 residues. With 6 bases clipped from V and 5 bases from J, the junction kept 5 bases outside the gene matches.

This chain links TRBV11-2 with TRBJ2-7; 7 bases map to TRBD1. Germline V gene data show CDR1 as SGHAT and CDR2 as FQNNGV. The CDR3 sequence is 12 residues long. V lost 6 bases, J lost 7 bases, and 6 bases stayed unmatched. This CDR3 reads CASRVTGEEQYF. Here the CDR3 DNA reads TGTGCCAGCAGGGTCACAGGGGAGGAGCAGTACTTC.

The chain employs TRBV27 and TRBJ1-2; D gene unclear. The ends were cut back, 5 bases at V and 4 bases at J, with 20 bases in the middle. CDR3 size: 16 residues. The V gene's germline CDR1 is MNHEY and CDR2 SMNVEV (reference sequence). CDR3 nucleotides: TGTGCCAGCAGTCCTTTGTCGGCAGGCAAAATCTATGGCTACACCTTC. It yields the protein CASSPLSAGKIYGYTF.